This T cell receptor (beta chain) was sequenced in a study of naive and memory T cell subsets. CD8 T cells were positively selected from what remained after CD4 positive selection. Two oligonucleotides, mixed equimolar, formed the beta constant-region primer covering TRBC1 and TRBC2. An oligonucleotide with the SP2 primer and a 12-nucleotide UMI was ligated to the cDNA 3' end. Ligated cDNA was amplified by four rounds of PCR with nested alpha and beta constant-region primers and SP2. TCRdb re-called the UMI-ligation and nested PCR reads with MiXCR, one entry per CDR3 protein. The table includes 130,000 to 150,000 distinct CDR3 sequences, about 15% detected once. Comments on this clonotype: Its antigen is undetermined. Since a much larger clone is just one base distant, this may be a read error.

Germline loops: CDR1 SGHTA, CDR2 FQGNSA. This CDR3 region has 16 residues. Study-wide findings and caveats: In naive cells, over 85% of TCR sequences were seen only once.

The source of this sequence is a human donor in good health. The sample comprised naive CD4+ T cells from blood. The chain combines TRBV7-2 with TRBJ2-3; 10 positions match TRBD2. In nucleotides, the CDR3 is TGTGCCGGCAGCTTATCTCTAGCGGGAGTATCAGATACGCAGTATTTT. This sequence encodes CAGSLSLAGVSDTQYF. The full variable domain, with the rest looked up from reference TRBV7-2 and TRBJ2-3, is GAGVSQSPSNKVTEKGKDVELRCDPISGHTALYWYRQSLGQGLEFLIYFQGNSAPDKSGLPSDRFSAERTGGSVSTLTIQRTQQEDSAVYLCAGSLSLAGVSDTQYFGPGTRLTVL.